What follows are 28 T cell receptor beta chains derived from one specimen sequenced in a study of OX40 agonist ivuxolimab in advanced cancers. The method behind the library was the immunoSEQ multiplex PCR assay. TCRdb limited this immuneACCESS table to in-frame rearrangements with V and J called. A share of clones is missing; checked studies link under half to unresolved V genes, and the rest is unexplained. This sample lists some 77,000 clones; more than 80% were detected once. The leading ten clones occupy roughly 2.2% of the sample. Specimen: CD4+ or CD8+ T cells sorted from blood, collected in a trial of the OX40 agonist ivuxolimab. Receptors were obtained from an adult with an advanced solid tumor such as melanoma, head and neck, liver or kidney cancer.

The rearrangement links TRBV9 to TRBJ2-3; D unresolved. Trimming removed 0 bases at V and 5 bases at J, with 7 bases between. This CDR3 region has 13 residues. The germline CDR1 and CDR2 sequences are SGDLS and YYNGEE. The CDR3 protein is CASSVDRQDTQYF. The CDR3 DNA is TGTGCCAGCAGCGTAGACAGACAAGATACGCAGTATTTT.

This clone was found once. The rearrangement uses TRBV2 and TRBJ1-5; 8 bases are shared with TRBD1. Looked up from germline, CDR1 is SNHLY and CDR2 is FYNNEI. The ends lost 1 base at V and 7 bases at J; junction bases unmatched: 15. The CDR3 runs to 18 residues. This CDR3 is CASSEVGGRGQGRQPQHF. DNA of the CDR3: TGTGCCAGCAGTGAAGTAGGGGGCAGGGGGCAGGGGCGCCAGCCCCAGCATTTT.

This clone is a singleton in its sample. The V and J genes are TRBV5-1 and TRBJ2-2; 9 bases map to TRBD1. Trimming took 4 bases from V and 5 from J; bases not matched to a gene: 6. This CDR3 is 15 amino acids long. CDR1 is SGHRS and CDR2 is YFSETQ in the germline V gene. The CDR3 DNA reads TGCGCCAGCAGCGAGACCGGGACAGGGACCGGGGAGCTGTTTTTT. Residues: CASSETGTGTGELFF. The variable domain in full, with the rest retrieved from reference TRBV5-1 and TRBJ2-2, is KAGVTQTPRYLIKTRGQQVTLSCSPISGHRSVSWYQQTPGQGLQFLFEYFSETQRNKGNFPGRFSGRQFSNSRSEMNVSTLELGDSALYLCASSETGTGTGELFFGEGSRLTVL.

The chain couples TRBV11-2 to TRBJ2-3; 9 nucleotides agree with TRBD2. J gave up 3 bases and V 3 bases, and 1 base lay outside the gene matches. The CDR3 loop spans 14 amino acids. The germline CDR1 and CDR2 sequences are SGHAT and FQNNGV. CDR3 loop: CASSLGLATDTQYF. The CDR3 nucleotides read TGTGCCAGCAGCTTGGGACTAGCAACAGATACGCAGTATTTT.

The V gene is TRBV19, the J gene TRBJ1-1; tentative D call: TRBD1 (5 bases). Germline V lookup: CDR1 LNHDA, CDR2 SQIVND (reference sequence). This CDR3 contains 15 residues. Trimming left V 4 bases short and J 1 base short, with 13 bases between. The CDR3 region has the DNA TGTGCCAGTAGTAGTGGGCAGGGAGGGAACACTGAAGCTTTCTTT. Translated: CASSSGQGGNTEAFF.

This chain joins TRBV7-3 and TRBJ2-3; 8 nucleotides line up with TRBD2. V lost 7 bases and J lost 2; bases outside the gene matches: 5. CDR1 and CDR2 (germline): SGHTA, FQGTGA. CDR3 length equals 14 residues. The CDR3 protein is CASKERGNTDTQYF. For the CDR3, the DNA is TGTGCCAGCAAGGAGCGGGGGAACACAGATACGCAGTATTTT.

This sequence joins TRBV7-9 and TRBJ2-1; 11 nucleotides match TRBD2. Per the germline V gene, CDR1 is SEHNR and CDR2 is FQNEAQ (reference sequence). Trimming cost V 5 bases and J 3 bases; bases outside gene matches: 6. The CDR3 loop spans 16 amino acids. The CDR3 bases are TGTGCCAGCAGCCGTAGCGGGGGGGCGGGCTACAATGAGCAGTTCTTC. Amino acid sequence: CASSRSGGAGYNEQFF. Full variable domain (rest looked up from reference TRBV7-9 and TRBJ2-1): DTGVSQNPRHKITKRGQNVTFRCDPISEHNRLYWYRQTLGQGPEFLTYFQNEAQLEKSRLLSDRFSAERPKGSFSTLEIQRTEQGDSAMYLCASSRSGGAGYNEQFFGPGTRLTVL.

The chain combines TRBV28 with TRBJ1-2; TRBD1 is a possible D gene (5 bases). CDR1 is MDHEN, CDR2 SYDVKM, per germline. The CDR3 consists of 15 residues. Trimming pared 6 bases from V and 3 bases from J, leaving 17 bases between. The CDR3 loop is CASSPAGTSHYGYTF. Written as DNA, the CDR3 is TGTGCCAGCAGCCCCGCGGGGACGTCTCACTATGGCTACACCTTC.

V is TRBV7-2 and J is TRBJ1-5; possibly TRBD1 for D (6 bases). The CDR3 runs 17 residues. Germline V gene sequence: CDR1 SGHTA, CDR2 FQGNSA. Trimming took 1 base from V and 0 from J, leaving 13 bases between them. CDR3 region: CASSLGGGWSSNQPQHF. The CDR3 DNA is TGTGCCAGCAGCTTAGGGGGGGGCTGGAGTAGCAATCAGCCCCAGCATTTT.

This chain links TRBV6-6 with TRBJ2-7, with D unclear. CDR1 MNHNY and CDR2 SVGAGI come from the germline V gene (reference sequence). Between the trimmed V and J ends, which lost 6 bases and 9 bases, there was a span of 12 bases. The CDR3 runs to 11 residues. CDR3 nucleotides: TGTGCCAGCAGCGAACACAACGGGCAGTACTTC. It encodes CASSEHNGQYF.

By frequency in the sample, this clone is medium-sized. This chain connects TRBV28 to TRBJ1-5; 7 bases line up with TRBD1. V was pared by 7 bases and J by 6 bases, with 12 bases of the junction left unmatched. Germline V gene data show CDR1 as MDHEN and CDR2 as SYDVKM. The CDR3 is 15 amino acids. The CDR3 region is CASTSTGVMGQPQHF. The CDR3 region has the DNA TGTGCCAGCACCTCCACAGGGGTGATGGGTCAGCCCCAGCATTTT.

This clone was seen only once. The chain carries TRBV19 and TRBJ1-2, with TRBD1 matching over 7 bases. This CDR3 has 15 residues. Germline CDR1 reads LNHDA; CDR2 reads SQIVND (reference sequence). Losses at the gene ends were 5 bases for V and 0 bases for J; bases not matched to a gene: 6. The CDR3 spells CASSPGTDSNYGYTF. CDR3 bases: TGTGCCAGTAGTCCAGGGACAGATTCTAACTATGGCTACACCTTC.

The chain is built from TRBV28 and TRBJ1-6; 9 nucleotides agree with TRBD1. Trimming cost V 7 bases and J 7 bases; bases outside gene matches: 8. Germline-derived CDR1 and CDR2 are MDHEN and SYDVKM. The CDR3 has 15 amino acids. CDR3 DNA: TGTGCCAGCAATCTGGACAGGGGATGGAATTCACCCCTCCACTTT. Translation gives CASNLDRGWNSPLHF.

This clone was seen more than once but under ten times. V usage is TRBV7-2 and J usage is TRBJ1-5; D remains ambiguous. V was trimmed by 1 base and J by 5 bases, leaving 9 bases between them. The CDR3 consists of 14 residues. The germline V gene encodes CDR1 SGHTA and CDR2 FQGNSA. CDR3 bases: TGTGCCAGCAGCTTAGGGAGGGAGGATCAGCCCCAGCATTTT. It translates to CASSLGREDQPQHF.

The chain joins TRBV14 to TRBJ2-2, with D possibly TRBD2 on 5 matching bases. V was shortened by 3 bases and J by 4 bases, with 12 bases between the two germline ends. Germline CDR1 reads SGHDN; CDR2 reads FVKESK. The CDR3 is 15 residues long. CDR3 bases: TGTGCCAGCAGCCAGGCCGGAGGAGGCACCGGGGAGCTGTTTTTT. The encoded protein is CASSQAGGGTGELFF.

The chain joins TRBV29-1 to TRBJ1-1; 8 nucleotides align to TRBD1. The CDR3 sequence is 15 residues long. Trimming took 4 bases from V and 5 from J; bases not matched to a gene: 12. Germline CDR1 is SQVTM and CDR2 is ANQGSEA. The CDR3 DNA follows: TGCAGCGTTGGGCTTTACGGCAGGGGGCGGACTGAAGCTTTCTTT. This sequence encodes CSVGLYGRGRTEAFF.

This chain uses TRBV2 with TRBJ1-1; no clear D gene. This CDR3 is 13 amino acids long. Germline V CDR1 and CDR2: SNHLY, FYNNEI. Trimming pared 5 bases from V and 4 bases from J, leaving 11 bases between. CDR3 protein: CASSTLWSTEAFF. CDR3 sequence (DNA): TGTGCCAGCAGTACCCTTTGGAGCACTGAAGCTTTCTTT.

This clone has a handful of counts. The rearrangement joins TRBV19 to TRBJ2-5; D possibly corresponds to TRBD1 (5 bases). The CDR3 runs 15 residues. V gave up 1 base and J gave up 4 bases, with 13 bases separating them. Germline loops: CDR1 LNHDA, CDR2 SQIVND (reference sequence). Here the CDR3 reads CASSIAFDRGETQYF. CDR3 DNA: TGTGCCAGTAGTATAGCTTTCGACAGAGGAGAGACCCAGTACTTC.

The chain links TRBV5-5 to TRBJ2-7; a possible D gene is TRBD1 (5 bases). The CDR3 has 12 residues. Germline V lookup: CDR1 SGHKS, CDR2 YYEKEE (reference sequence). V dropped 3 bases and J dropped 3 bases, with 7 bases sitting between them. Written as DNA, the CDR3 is TGTGCCAGCAGCTCGGACATCTACGAGCAGTACTTC. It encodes CASSSDIYEQYF.

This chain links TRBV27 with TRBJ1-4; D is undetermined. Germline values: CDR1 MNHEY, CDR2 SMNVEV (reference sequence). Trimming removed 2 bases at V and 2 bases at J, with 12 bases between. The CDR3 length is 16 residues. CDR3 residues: CASSLGPAFTNEKLFF. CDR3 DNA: TGTGCCAGCAGTTTAGGGCCAGCCTTTACTAATGAAAAACTGTTTTTT.

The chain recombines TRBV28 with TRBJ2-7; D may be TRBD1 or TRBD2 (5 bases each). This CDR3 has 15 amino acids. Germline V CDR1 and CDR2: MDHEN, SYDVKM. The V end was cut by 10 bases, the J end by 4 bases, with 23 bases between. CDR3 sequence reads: CATRGITLDKYEQYF. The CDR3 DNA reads TGTGCCACCAGAGGGATCACTTTGGACAAGTACGAGCAGTACTTC.

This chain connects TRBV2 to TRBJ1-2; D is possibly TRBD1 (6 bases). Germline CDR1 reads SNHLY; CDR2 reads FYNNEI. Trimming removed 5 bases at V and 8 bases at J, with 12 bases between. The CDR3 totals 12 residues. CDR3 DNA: TGTGCCAGCAGTCAGGAGGGGGACGGCTACACCTTC. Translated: CASSQEGDGYTF.

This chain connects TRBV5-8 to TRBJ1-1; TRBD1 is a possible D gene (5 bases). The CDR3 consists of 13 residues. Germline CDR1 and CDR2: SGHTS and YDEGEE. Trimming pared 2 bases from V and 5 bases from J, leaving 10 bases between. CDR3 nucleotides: TGTGCCAGCAGCTTTAGGGGTCGAACTGAAGCTTTCTTT. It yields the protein CASSFRGRTEAFF.

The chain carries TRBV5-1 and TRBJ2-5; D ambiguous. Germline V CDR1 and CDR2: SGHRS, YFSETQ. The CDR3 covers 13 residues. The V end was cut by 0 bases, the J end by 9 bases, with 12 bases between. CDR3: CASSLVTAPAQYF. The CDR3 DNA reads TGCGCCAGCAGCTTGGTAACGGCCCCTGCCCAGTACTTC. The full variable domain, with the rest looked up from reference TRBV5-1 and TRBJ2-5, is KAGVTQTPRYLIKTRGQQVTLSCSPISGHRSVSWYQQTPGQGLQFLFEYFSETQRNKGNFPGRFSGRQFSNSRSEMNVSTLELGDSALYLCASSLVTAPAQYFGPGTRLLVL.

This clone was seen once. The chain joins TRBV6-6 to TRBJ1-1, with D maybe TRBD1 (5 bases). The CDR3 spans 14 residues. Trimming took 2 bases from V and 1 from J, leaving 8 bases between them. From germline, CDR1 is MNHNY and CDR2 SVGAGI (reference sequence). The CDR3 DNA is TGTGCCAGCAGTTACCCAGGACAGAACACTGAAGCTTTCTTT. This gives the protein CASSYPGQNTEAFF.

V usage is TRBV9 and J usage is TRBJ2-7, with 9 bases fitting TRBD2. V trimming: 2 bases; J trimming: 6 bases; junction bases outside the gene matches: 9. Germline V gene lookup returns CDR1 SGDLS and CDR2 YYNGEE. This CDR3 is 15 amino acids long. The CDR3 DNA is TGTGCCAGCAGCGTCGGGACTAGCCAGGGAGGCGAGCAGTACTTC. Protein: CASSVGTSQGGEQYF.

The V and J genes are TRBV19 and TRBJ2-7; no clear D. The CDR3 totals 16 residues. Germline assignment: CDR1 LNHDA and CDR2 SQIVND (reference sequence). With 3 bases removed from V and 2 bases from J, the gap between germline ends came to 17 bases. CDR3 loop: CASSMKVVGSTYEQYF. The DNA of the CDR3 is TGTGCCAGTAGTATGAAGGTAGTGGGGTCAACCTACGAGCAGTACTTC.

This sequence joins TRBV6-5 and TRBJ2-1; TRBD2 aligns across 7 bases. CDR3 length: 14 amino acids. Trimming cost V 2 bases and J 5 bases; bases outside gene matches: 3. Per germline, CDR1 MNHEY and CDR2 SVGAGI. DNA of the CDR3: TGTGCCAGCAGTTACCTAGCGGACCACAATGAGCAGTTCTTC. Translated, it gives CASSYLADHNEQFF.